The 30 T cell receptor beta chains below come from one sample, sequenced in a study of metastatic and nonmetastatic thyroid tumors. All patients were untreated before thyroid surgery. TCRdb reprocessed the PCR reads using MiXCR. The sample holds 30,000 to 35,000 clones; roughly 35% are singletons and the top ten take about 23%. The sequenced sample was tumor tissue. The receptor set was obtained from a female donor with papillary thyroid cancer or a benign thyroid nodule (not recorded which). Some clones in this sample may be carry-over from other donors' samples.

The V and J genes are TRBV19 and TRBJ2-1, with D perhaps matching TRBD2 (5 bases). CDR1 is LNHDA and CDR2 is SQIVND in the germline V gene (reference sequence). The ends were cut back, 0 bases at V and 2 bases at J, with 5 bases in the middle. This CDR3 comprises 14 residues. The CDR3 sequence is CASSIELAYNEQFF. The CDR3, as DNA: TGTGCCAGTAGTATAGAACTAGCCTACAATGAGCAGTTCTTC.

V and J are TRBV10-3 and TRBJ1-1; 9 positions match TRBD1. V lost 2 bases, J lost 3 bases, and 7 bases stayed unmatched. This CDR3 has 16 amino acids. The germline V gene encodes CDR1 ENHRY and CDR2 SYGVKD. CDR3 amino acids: CAISEGQGKVDTEAFF. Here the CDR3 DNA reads TGTGCCATCAGTGAGGGACAGGGGAAGGTAGACACTGAAGCTTTCTTT.

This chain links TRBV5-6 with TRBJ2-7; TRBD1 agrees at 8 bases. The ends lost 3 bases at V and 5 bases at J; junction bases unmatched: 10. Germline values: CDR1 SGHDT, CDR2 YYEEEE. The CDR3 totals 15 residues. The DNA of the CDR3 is TGTGCCAGCAGCTCACCGGGACAGGATTTCCACGAGCAGTACTTC. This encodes CASSSPGQDFHEQYF.

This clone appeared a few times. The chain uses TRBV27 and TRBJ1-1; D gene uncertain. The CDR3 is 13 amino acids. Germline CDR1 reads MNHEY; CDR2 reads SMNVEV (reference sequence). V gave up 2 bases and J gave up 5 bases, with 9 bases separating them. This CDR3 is CASSLQADTEAFF. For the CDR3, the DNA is TGTGCCAGCAGTTTACAAGCAGATACTGAAGCTTTCTTT.

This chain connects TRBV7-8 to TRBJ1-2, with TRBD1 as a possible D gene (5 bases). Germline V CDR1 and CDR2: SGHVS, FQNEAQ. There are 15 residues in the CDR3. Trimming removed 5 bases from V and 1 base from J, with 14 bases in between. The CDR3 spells CASSHTTTVNYGYTF. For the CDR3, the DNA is TGTGCCAGCAGCCACACTACGACAGTTAACTATGGCTACACCTTC.

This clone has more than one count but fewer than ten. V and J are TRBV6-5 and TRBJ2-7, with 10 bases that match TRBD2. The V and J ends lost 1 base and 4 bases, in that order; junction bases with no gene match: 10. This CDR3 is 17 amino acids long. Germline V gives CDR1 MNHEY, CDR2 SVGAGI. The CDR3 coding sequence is TGTGCCAGCAGTTACTTTGTCCCGGGACTAGCGTTGTACGAGCAGTACTTC. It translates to CASSYFVPGLALYEQYF.

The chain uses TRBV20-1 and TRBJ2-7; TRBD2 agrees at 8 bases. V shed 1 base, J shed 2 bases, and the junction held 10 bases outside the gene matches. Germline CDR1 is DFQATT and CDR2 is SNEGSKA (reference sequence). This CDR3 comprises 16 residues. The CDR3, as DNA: TGCAGTGCTAGAGGGGGGAGCGGGAGCTCCCCCTACGAGCAGTACTTC. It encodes CSARGGSGSSPYEQYF.

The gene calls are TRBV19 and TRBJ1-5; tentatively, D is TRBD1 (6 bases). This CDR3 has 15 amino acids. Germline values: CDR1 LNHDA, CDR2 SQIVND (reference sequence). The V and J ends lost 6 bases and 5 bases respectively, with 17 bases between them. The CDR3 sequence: CASSTGNRAYQPQHF. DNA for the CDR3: TGTGCCAGTAGCACGGGCAACAGGGCCTATCAGCCCCAGCATTTT.

The CDR3 region has the DNA TGTGCCACCAGCAGAGGGGACAGGGGGGGTACTGAAGCTTTCTTT. This codes for CATSRGDRGGTEAFF. V usage is TRBV15 and J usage is TRBJ1-1, with 11 bases fitting TRBD1. V trimming: 1 base; J trimming: 5 bases; junction bases outside the gene matches: 3. The CDR3 totals 15 residues. Germline V gives CDR1 LNHNV, CDR2 YYDKDF (reference sequence).

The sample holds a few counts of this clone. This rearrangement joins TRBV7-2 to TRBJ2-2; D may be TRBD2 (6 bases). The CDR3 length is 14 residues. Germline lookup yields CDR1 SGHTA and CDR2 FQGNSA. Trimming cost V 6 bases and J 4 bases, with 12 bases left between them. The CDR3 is CASSPDYGTGELFF. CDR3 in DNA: TGTGCCAGCAGTCCGGACTATGGCACCGGGGAGCTGTTTTTT.

The CDR3 region is CASSLGGLISPFTGELFF. CDR3 DNA sequence: TGTGCCAGCAGCTTAGGGGGCCTTATCTCCCCCTTCACCGGGGAGCTGTTTTTT. The V and J genes are TRBV11-2 and TRBJ2-2; TRBD1 might be the D (5 bases). The CDR3 has 18 amino acids. Per the germline V gene, CDR1 is SGHAT and CDR2 is FQNNGV. V was cut by 1 base and J by 4 bases, with 19 bases left in between.

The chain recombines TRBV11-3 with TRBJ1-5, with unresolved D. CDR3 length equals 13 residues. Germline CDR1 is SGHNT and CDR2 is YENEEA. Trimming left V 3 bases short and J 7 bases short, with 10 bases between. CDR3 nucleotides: TGTGCCAGCAGCTTCGGAGAGGGACAGCCCCAGCATTTT. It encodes CASSFGEGQPQHF.

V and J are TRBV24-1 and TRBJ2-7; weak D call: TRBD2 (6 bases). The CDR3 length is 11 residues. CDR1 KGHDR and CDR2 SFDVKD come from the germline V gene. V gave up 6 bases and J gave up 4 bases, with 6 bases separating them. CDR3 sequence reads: CATSSGYEQYF. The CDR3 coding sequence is TGTGCCACCAGTAGCGGGTACGAGCAGTACTTC.

This CDR3 is CASSPASGRRNEQFF. Written as DNA, the CDR3 is TGTGCCAGCAGCCCTGCTAGCGGGAGGCGTAATGAGCAGTTCTTC. The V and J genes are TRBV12-3 or TRBV12-4 and TRBJ2-1, with TRBD2 matching 11 bases. V shed 6 bases, J shed 7 bases, and the junction held 8 bases outside the gene matches. The CDR3 contains 15 residues.

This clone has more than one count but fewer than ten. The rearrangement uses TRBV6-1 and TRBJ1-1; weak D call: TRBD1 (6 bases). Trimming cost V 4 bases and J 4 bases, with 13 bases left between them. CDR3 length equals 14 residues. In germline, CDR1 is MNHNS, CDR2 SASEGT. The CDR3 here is CASSVKRGTTEAFF. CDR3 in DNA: TGTGCCAGCAGTGTTAAGAGGGGGACCACTGAAGCTTTCTTT.

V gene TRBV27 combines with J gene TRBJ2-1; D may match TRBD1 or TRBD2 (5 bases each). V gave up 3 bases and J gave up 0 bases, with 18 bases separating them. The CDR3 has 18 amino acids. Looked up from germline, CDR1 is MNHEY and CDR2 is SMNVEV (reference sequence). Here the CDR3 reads CASSFGSSWDPSYNEQFF. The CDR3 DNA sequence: TGTGCCAGCAGTTTTGGTTCTTCGTGGGACCCCTCCTACAATGAGCAGTTCTTC.

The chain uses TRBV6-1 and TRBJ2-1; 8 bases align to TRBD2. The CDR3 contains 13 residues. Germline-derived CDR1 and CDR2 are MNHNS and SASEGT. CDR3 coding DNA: TGTGGTAATCGGGGACTAGCCTACAATGAGCAGTTCTTC. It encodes CGNRGLAYNEQFF.

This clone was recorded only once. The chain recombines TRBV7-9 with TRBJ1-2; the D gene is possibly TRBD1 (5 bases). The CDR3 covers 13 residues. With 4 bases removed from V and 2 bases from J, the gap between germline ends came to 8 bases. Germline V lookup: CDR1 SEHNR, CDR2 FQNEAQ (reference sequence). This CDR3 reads CASSYDSNYGYTF. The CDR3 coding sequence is TGTGCCAGCAGCTACGACAGCAACTATGGCTACACCTTC. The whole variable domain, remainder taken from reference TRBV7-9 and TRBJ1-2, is DTGVSQNPRHKITKRGQNVTFRCDPISEHNRLYWYRQTLGQGPEFLTYFQNEAQLEKSRLLSDRFSAERPKGSFSTLEIQRTEQGDSAMYLCASSYDSNYGYTFGSGTRLTVV.

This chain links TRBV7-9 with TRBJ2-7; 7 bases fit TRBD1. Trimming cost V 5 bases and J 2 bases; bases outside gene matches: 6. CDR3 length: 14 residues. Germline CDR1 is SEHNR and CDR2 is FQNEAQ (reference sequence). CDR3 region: CASSDPGQTYEQYF. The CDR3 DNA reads TGTGCCAGCAGCGACCCGGGACAGACCTACGAGCAGTACTTC. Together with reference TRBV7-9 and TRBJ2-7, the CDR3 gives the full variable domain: DTGVSQNPRHKITKRGQNVTFRCDPISEHNRLYWYRQTLGQGPEFLTYFQNEAQLEKSRLLSDRFSAERPKGSFSTLEIQRTEQGDSAMYLCASSDPGQTYEQYFGPGTRLTVT.

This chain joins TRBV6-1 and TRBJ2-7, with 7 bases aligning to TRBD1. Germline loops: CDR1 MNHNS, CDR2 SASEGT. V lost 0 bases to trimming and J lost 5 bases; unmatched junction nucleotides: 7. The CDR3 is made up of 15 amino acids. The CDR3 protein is CASSEAGRGSDEQYF. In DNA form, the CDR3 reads TGTGCCAGCAGTGAAGCGGGCAGGGGGTCAGACGAGCAGTACTTC.

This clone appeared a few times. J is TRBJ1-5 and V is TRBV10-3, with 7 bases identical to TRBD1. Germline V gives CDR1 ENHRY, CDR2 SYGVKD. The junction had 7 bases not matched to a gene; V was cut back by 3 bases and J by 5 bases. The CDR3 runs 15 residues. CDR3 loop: CAISERTGVDQPQHF. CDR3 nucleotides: TGTGCCATCAGTGAAAGGACAGGCGTCGATCAGCCCCAGCATTTT.

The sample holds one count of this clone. CDR3 nucleotides: TGTGCCAGCAGCTTAACTAGCGGATACTACGAGCAGTACTTC. Amino acids: CASSLTSGYYEQYF. This sequence joins TRBV7-9 and TRBJ2-7, with 8 bases aligning to TRBD2. V lost 2 bases and J lost 3; bases outside the gene matches: 3. The CDR3 runs to 14 residues. Per germline, CDR1 SEHNR and CDR2 FQNEAQ (reference sequence).

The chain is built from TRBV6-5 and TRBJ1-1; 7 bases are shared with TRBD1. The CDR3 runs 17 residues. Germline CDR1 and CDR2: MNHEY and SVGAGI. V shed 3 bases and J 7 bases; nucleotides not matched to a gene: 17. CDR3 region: CASSYSFGGEGAGEAFF. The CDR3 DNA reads TGTGCCAGCAGTTATTCGTTCGGGGGGGAGGGGGCGGGTGAAGCTTTCTTT.

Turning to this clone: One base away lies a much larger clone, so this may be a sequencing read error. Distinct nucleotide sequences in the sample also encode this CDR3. The CDR3 sequence: CASSRTSAYGYTF. As DNA, the CDR3 is TGTGCCAGCAGTCGGACATCCGCCTATGGCTATACCTTC. The V and J genes are TRBV6-1 and TRBJ1-2, with a weak D call TRBD1 (5 bases). CDR3 length: 13 amino acids. Germline V CDR1 and CDR2: MNHNS, SASEGT.

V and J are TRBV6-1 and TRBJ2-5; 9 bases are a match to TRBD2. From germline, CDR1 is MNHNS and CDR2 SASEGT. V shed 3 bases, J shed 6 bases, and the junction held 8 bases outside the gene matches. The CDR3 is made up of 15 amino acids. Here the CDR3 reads CASSDRAGGPKTQYF. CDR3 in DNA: TGTGCCAGCAGTGACAGGGCGGGAGGGCCAAAGACCCAGTACTTC.

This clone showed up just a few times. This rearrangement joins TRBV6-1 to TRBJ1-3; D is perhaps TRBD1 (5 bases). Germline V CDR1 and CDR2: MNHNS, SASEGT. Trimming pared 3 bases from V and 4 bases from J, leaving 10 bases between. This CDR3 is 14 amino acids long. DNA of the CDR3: TGTGCCAGCAGTGACGGGGGTGCGGGAAACACCATATATTTT. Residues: CASSDGGAGNTIYF.

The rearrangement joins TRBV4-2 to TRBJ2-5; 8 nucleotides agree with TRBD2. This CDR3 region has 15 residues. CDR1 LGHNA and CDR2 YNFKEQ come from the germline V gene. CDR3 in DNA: TGTGGCATCAGCCAGGGTACTAGCGGCCAAGAGACCCAGTACTTC. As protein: CGISQGTSGQETQYF.

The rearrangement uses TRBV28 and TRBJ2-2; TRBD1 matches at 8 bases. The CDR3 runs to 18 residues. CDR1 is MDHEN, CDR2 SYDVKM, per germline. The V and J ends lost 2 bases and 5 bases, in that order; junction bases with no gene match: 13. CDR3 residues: CASSLSWVGQGGTGELFF. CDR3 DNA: TGTGCCAGCAGTTTAAGCTGGGTAGGACAGGGCGGGACCGGGGAGCTGTTTTTT.

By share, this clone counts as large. This CDR3 reads CASSTGAGNSPLHF. CDR3 DNA: TGTGCCAGCAGTACAGGGGCGGGGAATTCACCCCTCCACTTT. This chain uses TRBV12-3 or TRBV12-4 with TRBJ1-6, with 7 nucleotides matching TRBD1. V was clipped by 5 bases and J by 7 bases; unmatched bases: 5. CDR3 length: 14 amino acids.

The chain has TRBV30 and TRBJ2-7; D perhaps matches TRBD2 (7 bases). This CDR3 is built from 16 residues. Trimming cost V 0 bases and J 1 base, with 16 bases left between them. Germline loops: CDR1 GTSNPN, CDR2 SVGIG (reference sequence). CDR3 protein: CAWSVGVGGRSYEQYF. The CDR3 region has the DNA TGTGCCTGGAGTGTGGGTGTGGGGGGGCGATCCTACGAGCAGTACTTC.